Sequencing of this T cell receptor beta chain was carried out in a study of blood T cell repertoires in COVID-19. Study as a whole: Italy, Spain and the United States were the sources of the convalescent and acute COVID-19 samples.

Patients of the Seattle cohort, enrolled during active infection, were followed longitudinally. Libraries were prepared by immunoSEQ multiplex PCR; TCRdb keeps only in-frame clonotypes and omits some of them. The sample includes some 200,000 clones, just under 85% of them seen just once. Trimming at V came to 0 bases and at J to 5 bases, leaving 11 bases not matched to a gene. The CDR3 covers 18 residues. Germline CDR1 reads SGHRS; CDR2 reads YFSETQ. This TCR came from a man between 60 and 70 years old with COVID-19, enrolled during active disease. This chain uses TRBV5-1 with TRBJ2-5; 12 bases fit TRBD1. The sample taken for sequencing was peripheral blood. The CDR3 spells CASSLGGTGGATIETQYF. The CDR3 DNA reads TGCGCCAGCAGCTTGGGAGGGACAGGGGGCGCGACTATTGAGACCCAGTACTTC.